This T cell receptor (beta chain) emerged from a study of blood T cells in healthy people across ages. The use of a sample-barcoded 5' primer and a J-beta primer mix characterized a second PCR of roughly 7 to 11 cycles. TCRdb used MiXCR to reprocess the 5' RACE reads, holding one entry per CDR3 protein. The sample shows about 770,000 distinct CDR3 sequences, roughly 44% of them seen only once. Trimming removed 6 bases from V and 8 bases from J; junction bases left unmatched: 8. CDR3 length: 13 residues. Germline-derived CDR1 and CDR2 are MNHEY and SVGAGI. The chain employs TRBV6-5 and TRBJ2-3, with TRBD2 identical over 7 bases. The TCR comes from a man in his fifties or sixties in good health. The specimen sequenced was blood. As DNA, the CDR3 is TGTGCCAGCAGAAGCGGGACTTTCGGTACGCAGTATTTT. Translating it yields CASRSGTFGTQYF.